This T cell receptor beta chain was sequenced in a study of blood T cell repertoires in COVID-19. The V and J ends lost 3 bases and 1 base respectively, with 9 bases between them. The CDR3 covers 13 residues. CDR1 is SQVTM and CDR2 is ANQGSEA in the germline V gene. This clone was picked up one time. TCRdb keeps only in-frame clones here, not all; method: immunoSEQ multiplex PCR. The sample contains 200,000 to 250,000 clones, 82% of which appear only once. The chain joins TRBV29-1 to TRBJ1-1; no clear D. The sequence was obtained from a woman of 80 years or more with acute or convalescent COVID-19. Material: peripheral blood. The CDR3 loop reads CSVEGRSNTEAFF. The CDR3 bases are TGCAGCGTTGAGGGCAGGTCGAACACTGAAGCTTTCTTT.